The T cell receptor beta chain under discussion was sequenced for a study of T cells in women clearing cervical HPV infection. Across the whole study: Controls' single incident HPV16 infection cleared within 12 months without precancer. Regarding the study as a whole: It is unknown whether associations predate infection; no effector/memory or HPV-specific sorting.

The CDR3 is 14 residues long. The ends lost 2 bases at V and 5 bases at J; junction bases unmatched: 8. In germline, CDR1 is DFQATT, CDR2 SNEGSKA (reference sequence). Clones were read by immunoSEQ multiplex PCR, and TCRdb kept only the in-frame ones, dropping some. Its listing shows roughly 22,000 clones. For this clone: What it recognizes is unknown. The CDR3 is cut off 3 residues early in the read; its end comes from the germline J gene.

This sequence originates from a woman aged 18-70 years with a cervical HPV16 infection that either progressed to CIN3+ or cleared (not recorded which). The chain is built from TRBV20-1 and TRBJ2-5; TRBD1 agrees at 7 bases. The sequenced material came from blood buffy coat. The CDR3 spells CSARRQGVFETQYF. The sequenced CDR3 bases are TGCAGTGCTAGACGGCAGGGGGTTTTTGAGACC.